The next 7 T cell receptor beta chains were all read from a single sample in a study of blood T cell repertoires in COVID-19. The data were produced by immunoSEQ multiplex PCR, yet TCRdb's version contains in-frame clones alone and is incomplete. The data hold 37,000 or so clones, with roughly 90% observed a single time. Sequencing used peripheral blood. Receptor source: a man between 60 and 75 years old with active COVID-19.

The chain has TRBV13 and TRBJ2-7, with 11 bases lining up with TRBD1. This CDR3 has 16 residues. J lost 2 bases, V lost 5 bases, and 8 bases had no gene match. Germline values: CDR1 PRHDT, CDR2 FYEKMQ (reference sequence). CDR3 sequence (DNA): TGTGCCAGCAGCCTTGGACAGGGGGCCTCAGCCTACGAGCAGTACTTC. Its protein product is CASSLGQGASAYEQYF.

The CDR3 here is CASSEYRGTTEAFF. The CDR3 region has the DNA TGTGCCAGCAGTGAATATCGGGGAACCACTGAAGCTTTCTTT. The chain is built from TRBV6-1 and TRBJ1-1; no clear D gene. The CDR3 sequence is 14 residues long. V lost 2 bases and J 4 bases, leaving 11 bases between the germline ends. Germline V gene sequence: CDR1 MNHNS, CDR2 SASEGT.

The J gene is TRBJ2-1, the V gene TRBV3-1 (or the pseudogene TRBV3-2), with D possibly matching TRBD2 (6 bases). V lost 3 bases and J 7 bases, leaving 22 bases between the germline ends. CDR3 size: 17 residues. CDR1 LGHDT and CDR2 YNNKEL come from the germline V gene (reference sequence). The CDR3 sequence is CASSHRGYETRINEQFF. Here the CDR3 DNA reads TGTGCCAGCAGCCACAGAGGGTATGAGACTAGGATTAATGAGCAGTTCTTC.

This clone was recorded a few times. V is TRBV10-1 and J is TRBJ2-2; 12 nucleotides line up with TRBD2. Germline lookup yields CDR1 WNHNN and CDR2 SYGVQD (reference sequence). This CDR3 is built from 15 residues. The V segment lost 5 bases and the J segment 5 bases; nucleotides outside the gene matches: 3. The CDR3 here is CASSPLAGGTGELFF. CDR3 sequence (DNA): TGCGCCAGCAGTCCCCTAGCGGGGGGGACCGGGGAGCTGTTTTTT.

This clone was seen only a few times. The rearrangement links TRBV4-2 to TRBJ1-2; D not certain. Trimming took off 3 bases at V and 6 bases at J, with 8 bases between the two ends. The CDR3 loop spans 12 amino acids. Germline CDR1 and CDR2: LGHNA and YNFKEQ. CDR3 region: CASSQAVDGYTF. In DNA, the CDR3 is TGTGCCAGCAGCCAGGCGGTGGATGGCTACACCTTC.

DNA for the CDR3: TGTGCCAGCAGCTTTTTTGGCAGGGACATACGAGCTTTCTTT. Protein product: CASSFFGRDIRAFF. The rearrangement uses TRBV7-3 and TRBJ1-1, with a possible D match to TRBD1 (6 bases). The germline V gene encodes CDR1 SGHTA and CDR2 FQGTGA. V was pared by 3 bases and J by 10 bases, with 18 bases between. The CDR3 sequence is 14 residues long.

The V and J genes are TRBV4-3 and TRBJ2-1, with 8 bases matching TRBD2. The CDR3 is made up of 17 amino acids. The junction had 12 bases not matched to a gene; V was cut back by 0 bases and J by 8 bases. Germline assignment: CDR1 LGHNA and CDR2 YSLEER. DNA for the CDR3: TGCGCCAGCAGCCAAGATGGAAGCGGGAGCCCAGTGGATGAGCAGTTCTTC. Its translation: CASSQDGSGSPVDEQFF.